What follows describes a single T cell receptor (beta chain). Here immunoSEQ multiplex PCR was the method, and the copy in TCRdb shows in-frame clones only, minus some. In the table there are about 470,000 clones, 90% of which are singletons. The sample originates from a study of Ad26.COV2.S vaccination and SARS-CoV-2 variants. Study as a whole: Intramuscularly, Ad26.COV2.S was given either once or twice, 56 days apart.

The germline V gene has CDR1 SGHTA and CDR2 FQGNSA. The trim removed 3 bases at V and 1 base at J, leaving 1 base unmatched. The CDR3 contains 15 residues. Treatment given: around 19 received Ad26.COV2.S at low or high dose, single or two shots; 5 received placebo; per-sample allocation not given. Sampling happened 63 days after the first vaccine or placebo injection. The sample was peripheral blood, taken in a trial of Ad26.COV2.S vaccine versus placebo. This chain connects TRBV7-2 to TRBJ2-7; 12 bases agree with TRBD2. The TCR was taken from a person aged 18-60 years who received the Ad26.COV2.S COVID-19 vaccine or a placebo. This chain's CDR3 is CASSFGLAGSYEQYF. The CDR3 DNA reads as TGTGCCAGCAGCTTCGGACTAGCGGGATCCTACGAGCAGTACTTC.